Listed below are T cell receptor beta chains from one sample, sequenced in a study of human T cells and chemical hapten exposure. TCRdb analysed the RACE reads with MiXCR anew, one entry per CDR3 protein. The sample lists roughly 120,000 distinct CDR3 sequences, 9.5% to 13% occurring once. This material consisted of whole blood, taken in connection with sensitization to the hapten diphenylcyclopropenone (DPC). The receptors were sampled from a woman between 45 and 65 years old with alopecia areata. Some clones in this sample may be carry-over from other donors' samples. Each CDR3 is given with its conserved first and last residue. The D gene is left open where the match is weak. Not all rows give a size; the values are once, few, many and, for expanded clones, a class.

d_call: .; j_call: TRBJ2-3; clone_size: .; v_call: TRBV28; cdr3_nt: TGTGCCAGCAGAGCTAGCACAGATACGCAGTATTTT; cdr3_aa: CASRASTDTQYF
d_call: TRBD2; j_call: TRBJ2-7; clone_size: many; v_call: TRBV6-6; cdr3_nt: TGTGCCAGCAGATTGTCTAGCGGGAACTACGAGCAGTACTTC; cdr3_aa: CASRLSSGNYEQYF
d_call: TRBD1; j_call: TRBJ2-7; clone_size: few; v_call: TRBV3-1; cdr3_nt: TGTGCCAGCAGCCGAGGACAGGTCCACGAGCAGTACTTC; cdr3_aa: CASSRGQVHEQYF
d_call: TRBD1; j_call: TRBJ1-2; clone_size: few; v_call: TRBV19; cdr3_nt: TGTGCCACTACGGACAGGGTGGCCGGGGGCTACACCTTC; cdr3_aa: CATTDRVAGGYTF
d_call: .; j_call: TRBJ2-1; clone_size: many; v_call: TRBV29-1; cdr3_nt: TGCAGCGTTGATAGATCCAGGGAGCAGTTCTTC; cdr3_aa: CSVDRSREQFF
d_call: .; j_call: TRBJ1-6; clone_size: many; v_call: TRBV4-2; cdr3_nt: TGTGCCAGCAGCCAAGATTGGTGGGGGGATTCACCCCTCCACTTT; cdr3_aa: CASSQDWWGDSPLHF
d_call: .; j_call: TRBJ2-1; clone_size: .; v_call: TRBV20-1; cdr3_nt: TGCAGTGCTGGCCTCCTAGGAGATGAGCAGTTCTTC; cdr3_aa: CSAGLLGDEQFF
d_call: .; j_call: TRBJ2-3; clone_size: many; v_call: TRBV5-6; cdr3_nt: TGTGCCAGCAGCCTCAGGACTAGCACAGATACGCAGTATTTT; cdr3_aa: CASSLRTSTDTQYF
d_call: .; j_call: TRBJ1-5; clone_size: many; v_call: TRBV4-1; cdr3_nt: TGCGCCAGCGGGTTTAGTCAGCCCCAGCATTTT; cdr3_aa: CASGFSQPQHF
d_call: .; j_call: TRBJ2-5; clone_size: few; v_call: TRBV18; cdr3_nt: TGTGCCAGCTCACCCGGACAGCACCAAGAGACCCAGTACTTC; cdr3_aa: CASSPGQHQETQYF
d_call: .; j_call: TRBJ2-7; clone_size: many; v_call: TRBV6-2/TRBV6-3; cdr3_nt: TGTGCCAGCAGTTCCGTCTCCTCAGTATCGGTCGAGCAGTACTTC; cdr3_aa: CASSSVSSVSVEQYF
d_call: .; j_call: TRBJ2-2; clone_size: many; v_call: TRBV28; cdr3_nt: TGTGCCAGCCTCACTAACACCGGGGAGCTGTTTTTT; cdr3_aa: CASLTNTGELFF
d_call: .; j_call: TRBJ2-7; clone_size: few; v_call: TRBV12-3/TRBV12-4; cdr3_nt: TGTGCCAGCAGTTTAGACCCTTGGGAGCAGTACTTC; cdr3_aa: CASSLDPWEQYF
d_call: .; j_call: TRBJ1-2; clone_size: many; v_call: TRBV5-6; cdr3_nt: TGTGCCAGCTCCCTGAACAGGGCTGGCTACACCTTC; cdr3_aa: CASSLNRAGYTF
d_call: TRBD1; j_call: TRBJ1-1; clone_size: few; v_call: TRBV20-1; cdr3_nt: TGCAGTGCCAAACGGGGACAGCTGAACACTGAAGCTTTCTTT; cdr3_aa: CSAKRGQLNTEAFF